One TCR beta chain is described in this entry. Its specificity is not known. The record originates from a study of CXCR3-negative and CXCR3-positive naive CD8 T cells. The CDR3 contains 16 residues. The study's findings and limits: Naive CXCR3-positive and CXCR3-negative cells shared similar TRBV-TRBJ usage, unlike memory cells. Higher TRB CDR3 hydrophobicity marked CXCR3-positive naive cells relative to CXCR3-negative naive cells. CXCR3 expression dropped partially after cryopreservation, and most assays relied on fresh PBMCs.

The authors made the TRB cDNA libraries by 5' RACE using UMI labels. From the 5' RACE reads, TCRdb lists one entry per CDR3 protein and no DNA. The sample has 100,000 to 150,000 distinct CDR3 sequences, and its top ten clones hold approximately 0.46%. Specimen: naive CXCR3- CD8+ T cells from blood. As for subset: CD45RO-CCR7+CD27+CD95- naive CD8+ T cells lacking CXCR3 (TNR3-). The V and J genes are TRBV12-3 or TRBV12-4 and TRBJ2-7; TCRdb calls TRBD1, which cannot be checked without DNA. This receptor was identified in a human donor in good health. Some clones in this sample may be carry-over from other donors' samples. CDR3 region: CASTRSSDRLDYEQYF.